The 2 T cell receptor beta chains presented below share a single source sample, sequenced in a study of T cells in Graves' hyperthyroidism and ophthalmopathy. TCR beta CDR3 region amplification was performed from RNA transcripts. HTBI primers were employed in a first-round RT-PCR of the TCR CDR3. TCRdb re-called the multiplex PCR reads with MiXCR, one entry per CDR3 protein. The data show approximately 600,000 distinct CDR3 sequences, with approximately 15% seen just once and roughly 5.7% held by the top ten. The sequencing sample was made of blood. The receptor set was obtained from a woman aged 25 to 39 with Graves' hyperthyroidism that later progressed to Graves' ophthalmopathy.

The V gene is TRBV20-1, the J gene TRBJ1-2; D call uncertain. The CDR3 runs 12 residues. Germline V lookup: CDR1 DFQATT, CDR2 SNEGSKA (reference sequence). Trimming removed 4 bases from V and 2 bases from J, with 8 bases in between. CDR3 protein: CSAIPVNYGYTF. As DNA, the CDR3 is TGCAGTGCTATTCCAGTAAACTATGGCTACACCTTC.

This clonotype was seen ten or more times. This chain joins TRBV6-1 and TRBJ2-5; TRBD1 might be the D (5 bases). V shed 6 bases and J shed 2 bases, with 7 bases lying between them. The germline V gene has CDR1 MNHNS and CDR2 SASEGT. CDR3 length: 12 amino acids. The CDR3 nucleotides read TGTGCCAGCAGGACAGTTCAAGAGACCCAGTACTTC. Translation: CASRTVQETQYF.